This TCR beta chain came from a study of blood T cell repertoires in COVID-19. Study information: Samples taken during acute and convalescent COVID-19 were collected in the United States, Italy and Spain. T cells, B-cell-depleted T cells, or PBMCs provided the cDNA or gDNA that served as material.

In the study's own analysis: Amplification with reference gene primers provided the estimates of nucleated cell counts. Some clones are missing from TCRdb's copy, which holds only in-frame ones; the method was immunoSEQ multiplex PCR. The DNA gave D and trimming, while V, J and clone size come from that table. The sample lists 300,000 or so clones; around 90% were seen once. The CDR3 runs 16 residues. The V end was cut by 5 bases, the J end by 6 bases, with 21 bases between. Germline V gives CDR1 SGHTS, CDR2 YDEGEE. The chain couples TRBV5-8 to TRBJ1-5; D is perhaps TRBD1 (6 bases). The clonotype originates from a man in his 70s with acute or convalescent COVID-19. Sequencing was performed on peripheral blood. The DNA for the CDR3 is TGTGCCAGCAGGGGGGCAGGGTGGATTACGGGTCAGCCCCAGCATTTT. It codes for CASRGAGWITGQPQHF.